This entry features one T cell receptor (beta chain) sequence. These data originate in a study of blood T cell repertoires in COVID-19. Whole-study context: There were acute and convalescent COVID-19 samples, and they came from the United States, Italy and Spain. In each case, the material was cDNA or gDNA derived from T cells, B-cell-depleted T cells, or PBMCs.

The assay was immunoSEQ multiplex PCR, and TCRdb's table has in-frame clones only and misses some. Here the sample spans around 63,000 clones, around 82% being singletons. Germline values: CDR1 LNHNV, CDR2 YYDKDF (reference sequence). The V gene lost 0 bases and the J gene lost 4 bases, with 9 bases spanning the gap. The CDR3 runs to 14 residues. The sequenced material came from peripheral blood. The TCR was taken from a man in his 60s with acute or convalescent COVID-19. This chain joins TRBV15 and TRBJ1-1; D is undetermined. This chain's CDR3 is CATSRDWESTEAFF. Written as DNA, the CDR3 is TGTGCCACCAGCAGAGATTGGGAGAGCACTGAAGCTTTCTTT. The whole variable domain, filled in from reference TRBV15 and TRBJ1-1, reads DAMVIQNPRYQVTQFGKPVTLSCSQTLNHNVMYWYQQKSSQAPKLLFHYYDKDFNNEADTPDNFQSRRPNTSFCFLDIRSPGLGDTAMYLCATSRDWESTEAFFGQGTRLTVV.